The 6 T cell receptor beta chains in this list originate from one sample, sequenced in a study of PD-1 blockade in classical Hodgkin lymphoma. The repertoire was sequenced with immunoSEQ multiplex PCR; TCRdb's copy has only in-frame clones and lacks some. The sample has more than 95,000 clones; approximately 90% are singletons. The sample's time point: cycle 4 day 1 (C4D1), after more than 5 weeks of nivolumab. The patients all showed relapse after autologous stem cell transplantation, while their brentuximab vedotin exposure varied. The source was peripheral blood mononuclear cells (PBMCs), collected before the fourth cycle of nivolumab. The receptors shown here come from a human donor with classical Hodgkin lymphoma.

The J gene is TRBJ1-1, the V gene TRBV15; a weak D match, TRBD1 (6 bases). Trimming removed 4 bases at V and 0 bases at J, with 12 bases between. Germline-derived CDR1 and CDR2 are LNHNV and YYDKDF (reference sequence). The CDR3 consists of 15 residues. The CDR3 loop is CATSKGGALNTEAFF. DNA of the CDR3: TGTGCCACCAGCAAAGGGGGGGCCCTGAACACTGAAGCTTTCTTT.

V gene TRBV19 combines with J gene TRBJ1-3, with TRBD1 identical over 7 bases. V shed 6 bases and J 0 bases; nucleotides not matched to a gene: 5. Looked up from germline, CDR1 is LNHDA and CDR2 is SQIVND (reference sequence). This CDR3 contains 15 residues. The CDR3: CASRRQGSSGNTIYF. The CDR3 DNA follows: TGTGCCAGTAGGCGACAGGGCAGCTCTGGAAACACCATATATTTT.

The J gene is TRBJ1-1, the V gene TRBV5-1; the D gene is possibly TRBD1 (5 bases). V lost 8 bases and J lost 1, with 12 bases in between. This CDR3 is built from 13 residues. Germline V CDR1 and CDR2: SGHRS, YFSETQ. The CDR3 sequence is CASGGTGNTEAFF. CDR3 coding DNA: TGCGCCAGTGGGGGTACGGGGAACACTGAAGCTTTCTTT.

The V call is TRBV9, the J call TRBJ2-1; weak D call: TRBD1 (6 bases). Germline V gives CDR1 SGDLS, CDR2 YYNGEE. V lost 3 bases, J lost 5 bases, and 30 bases lay in between. The CDR3 consists of 20 residues. The CDR3 loop is CASSARPMGRGRSTNNEQFF. The CDR3 DNA reads as TGTGCCAGCAGCGCTCGACCAATGGGCAGGGGACGATCTACTAACAATGAGCAGTTCTTC.

The J gene is TRBJ2-7, the V gene TRBV4-1, with TRBD2 as a possible D gene (5 bases). The germline V gene encodes CDR1 MGHRA and CDR2 YSYEKL. V lost 0 bases to trimming and J lost 0 bases, with 9 bases between them. The CDR3 has 15 residues. DNA of the CDR3: TGCGCCAGCAGCCAAGACTTAGGGAGCTCCTACGAGCAGTACTTC. This sequence encodes CASSQDLGSSYEQYF.

The chain is built from TRBV28 and TRBJ1-1; D is ambiguous. Trimming stripped 5 bases from V and 1 base from J, with 14 bases between. This CDR3 comprises 15 residues. Germline V CDR1 and CDR2: MDHEN, SYDVKM. CDR3 DNA sequence: TGTGCCAGCAGTACGCCAGCACTATCGAACACTGAAGCTTTCTTT. It encodes CASSTPALSNTEAFF.